This TCR beta chain is from a study of post-analysis software for immune sequencing data. General study findings and limits: Several TRBV segments, TRBV5-6, TRBV5-1 and TRBV20-1 among them, were found more frequent in patients than controls. Controls significantly exceeded multiple sclerosis patients in normalized Chao1 diversity.

The CDR3 runs 16 residues. V gave up 5 bases and J gave up 4 bases, with 18 bases separating them. Germline CDR1 LNHDA, CDR2 SQIVND (reference sequence). This clonotype showed up just a few times. Its antigen is undetermined. Built from TCR beta cDNA, the libraries had unique molecular identifiers in them. A population of about 0.85 to 11 million T cells gave rise to approximately 500,000 cDNA molecules. One entry per CDR3 protein results from TCRdb running MiXCR on the PCR reads. The table shows about 160,000 distinct CDR3 sequences, with about 36% occurring only once. Sequencing was performed on blood, taken after autologous hematopoietic stem cell transplantation. The clonotype originates from a girl between 10 and 17 years old with multiple sclerosis. The V and J genes are TRBV19 and TRBJ2-1; a weak D match, TRBD2 (6 bases). CDR3 in amino acids: CASSPLGAGQYNEQFF. The CDR3 coding sequence is TGTGCCAGTAGTCCCCTTGGGGCGGGGCAGTACAATGAGCAGTTCTTC.